This T cell receptor beta chain was found in a study of cytomegalovirus exposure and HLA in healthy donors. It was with 60 Vbeta and 13 Jbeta primers that the PCR ran. The repertoire was sequenced with immunoSEQ multiplex PCR; TCRdb's copy has only in-frame clones and lacks some. Of 60,000 to 90,000 clones detected, 84% appear once; the ten largest clones hold approximately 19%. Germline CDR1 is MGHRA and CDR2 is YSYEKL. V was pared by 4 bases and J by 4 bases, with 15 bases between. The CDR3 spans 15 residues. The TCR sequence derives from a man between 65 and 85 years old in good health and CMV-seropositive. The sample comprised PBMCs. V gene TRBV4-1 combines with J gene TRBJ2-3; D may be TRBD2 (6 bases). The CDR3 nucleotides are TGCGCCAGCAGCCGAGTACTAGCAAACTCAGATACGCAGTATTTT. Translating it yields CASSRVLANSDTQYF.